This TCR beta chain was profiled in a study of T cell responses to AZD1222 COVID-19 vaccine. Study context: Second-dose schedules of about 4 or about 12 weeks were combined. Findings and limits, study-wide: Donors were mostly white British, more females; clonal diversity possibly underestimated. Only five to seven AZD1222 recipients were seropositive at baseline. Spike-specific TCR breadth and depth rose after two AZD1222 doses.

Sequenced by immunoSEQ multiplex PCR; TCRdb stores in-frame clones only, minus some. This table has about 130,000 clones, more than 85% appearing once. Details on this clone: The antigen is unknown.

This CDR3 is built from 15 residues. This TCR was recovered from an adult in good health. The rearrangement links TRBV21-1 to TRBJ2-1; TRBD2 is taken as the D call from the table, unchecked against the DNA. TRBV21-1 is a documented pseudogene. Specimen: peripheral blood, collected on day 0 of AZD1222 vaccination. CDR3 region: CASIRTSGIYNEQFF. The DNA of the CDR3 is TGTGCCAGCATCCGGACTAGCGGGATATACAATGAGCAGTTCTTC.